The T cell receptor (beta chain) under discussion was sequenced for a study of shared clonotypes between healthy human individuals. The assay was run at deep level. Each subset's genomic DNA was split evenly across several immunoSEQ plates. TCRdb keeps only in-frame clones here, not all; method: immunoSEQ multiplex PCR. The sample carries approximately 1,000,000 clones, 70% to 85% recorded once. Per germline, CDR1 SEHNR and CDR2 FQNEAQ (reference sequence). There are 12 residues in the CDR3. V gave up 5 bases and J gave up 1 base, with 5 bases separating them. Sequences were obtained from memory CD4+ T cells from PBMCs. Subset defined: CD45RA-negative fraction. The TCR comes from a man younger than 35 in good health. Some clones in this sample may be carry-over from other donors' samples. The chain is built from TRBV7-9 and TRBJ1-1; D gene uncertain. This chain's CDR3 is CASSAGNTEAFF. CDR3 nucleotides: TGTGCCAGCAGCGCAGGGAACACTGAAGCTTTCTTT.